One and the same sample provided the 31 T cell receptor beta chains below, sequenced in a study of blood T cell repertoires in COVID-19. The assay was immunoSEQ multiplex PCR, and TCRdb's table has in-frame clones only and misses some. The sample contains about 280,000 clones, about nine tenths of which appear only once. Sequencing input: peripheral blood. Receptor source: a woman aged 25 to 39 with active or convalescent COVID-19.

The CDR3, as DNA: TGTGCCAGTAGTGCCAACAGGGAAGGCGGGGAGCTGTTTTTT. Translating it yields CASSANREGGELFF. The genes are TRBV19 and TRBJ2-2; TRBD1 is a possible D gene (6 bases). Germline V gives CDR1 LNHDA, CDR2 SQIVND (reference sequence). The CDR3 is made up of 14 amino acids. V lost 5 bases and J lost 7, with 14 bases in between.

The chain employs TRBV18 and TRBJ1-2; the D gene is possibly TRBD1 (6 bases). The germline CDR1 and CDR2 sequences are KGHSH and LQKENI. This CDR3 has 14 residues. V was cut by 2 bases and J by 8 bases, with 15 bases left in between. The chain's CDR3 is CASSPARDIVGYTF. CDR3 coding DNA: TGTGCCAGCTCACCAGCCCGGGACATCGTCGGCTACACCTTC. The whole variable domain, remainder taken from reference TRBV18 and TRBJ1-2, is NAGVMQNPRHLVRRRGQEARLRCSPMKGHSHVYWYRQLPEEGLKFMVYLQKENIIDESGMPKERFSAEFPKEGPSILRIQQVVRGDSAAYFCASSPARDIVGYTFGSGTRLTVV.

V usage is TRBV11-3 and J usage is TRBJ1-6; D is uncertain. The CDR3 runs 12 residues. Germline CDR1 SGHNT, CDR2 YENEEA. The V end lost 1 base, the J end lost 13 bases, and 8 bases lay between the germline ends. The CDR3 nucleotides are TGTGCCAGCAGCTTAGGCGGTGGGCCCCTCCACTTT. It translates to CASSLGGGPLHF. Using reference TRBV11-3 and TRBJ1-6 for the parts outside the CDR3, the full variable domain is EAGVVQSPRYKIIEKKQPVAFWCNPISGHNTLYWYLQNLGQGPELLIRYENEEAVDDSQLPKDRFSAERLKGVDSTLKIQPAELGDSAVYLCASSLGGGPLHFGNGTRLTVT.

The chain combines TRBV6-2 or TRBV6-3 with TRBJ1-5; 9 bases are a match to TRBD1. The CDR3 loop spans 16 amino acids. Germline CDR1 MNHEY, CDR2 SVGEGT. J lost 1 base, V lost 2 bases, and 3 bases had no gene match. CDR3 bases: TGTGCCAGCAGTTACGCCGACAGGGGGAGCAATCAGCCCCAGCATTTT. Translating gives CASSYADRGSNQPQHF.

The J gene is TRBJ2-2, the V gene TRBV5-1; weak D call: TRBD1 (6 bases). CDR1 and CDR2 (germline): SGHRS, YFSETQ. This CDR3 is 15 amino acids long. V lost 4 bases, J lost 3 bases, and 13 bases lay in between. The CDR3 sequence: CASSTQGLYTGELFF. CDR3 nucleotides: TGCGCCAGCAGCACGCAGGGGCTTTACACCGGGGAGCTGTTTTTT.

The rearrangement uses TRBV5-1 and TRBJ1-5, with 7 bases fitting TRBD1. V lost 4 bases to trimming and J lost 8 bases; unmatched junction nucleotides: 12. From germline, CDR1 is SGHRS and CDR2 YFSETQ. The CDR3 contains 15 residues. The CDR3 here is CASSPGEQGEKPQHF. The CDR3 nucleotides are TGCGCCAGCAGCCCTGGGGAGCAGGGGGAGAAGCCCCAGCATTTT.

This chain connects TRBV30 to TRBJ2-5, with 10 nucleotides matching TRBD2. This CDR3 is built from 13 residues. Germline V CDR1 and CDR2: GTSNPN, SVGIG (reference sequence). V was pared by 1 base and J by 5 bases, with 1 base of the junction left unmatched. The CDR3, as DNA: TGTGCCTGGAGTGAACTAGCGGGGGAGACCCAGTACTTC. Its protein is CAWSELAGETQYF.

This clone is a singleton in its sample. The chain uses TRBV19 and TRBJ2-4, with 7 bases identical to TRBD2. CDR3 size: 18 residues. Germline-derived CDR1 and CDR2 are LNHDA and SQIVND (reference sequence). V shed 5 bases and J 0 bases; nucleotides not matched to a gene: 13. The CDR3 loop is CASSSASGTLEAKNIQYF. The CDR3 coding sequence is TGTGCCAGTAGTTCGGCAAGCGGGACGCTTGAAGCCAAAAACATTCAGTACTTC.

V gene TRBV30 combines with J gene TRBJ1-5; perhaps TRBD1 as D (5 bases). Germline V CDR1 and CDR2: GTSNPN, SVGIG (reference sequence). The CDR3 is 15 amino acids. With 3 bases removed from V and 0 bases from J, the gap between germline ends came to 12 bases. CDR3 coding DNA: TGTGCCTGGAGCGGAAACAGGAATAGCAATCAGCCCCAGCATTTT. Its protein product is CAWSGNRNSNQPQHF. Based on the CDR3 plus reference TRBV30 and TRBJ1-5, the full variable domain is SQTIHQWPATLVQPVGSPLSLECTVEGTSNPNLYWYRQAAGRGLQLLFYSVGIGQISSEVPQNLSASRPQDRQFILSSKKLLLSDSGFYLCAWSGNRNSNQPQHFGDGTRLSIL.

This clone was detected only a few times. V is TRBV7-9 and J is TRBJ1-4, with a tentative D call TRBD1 (6 bases). Germline CDR1 SEHNR, CDR2 FQNEAQ (reference sequence). The CDR3 runs 18 residues. V was shortened by 5 bases and J by 8 bases, with 27 bases between the two germline ends. As DNA, the CDR3 is TGTGCCAGCAGCACCCCCCGAGGACAGTTGGGAAGTAACGAAAAACTGTTTTTT. This translates into CASSTPRGQLGSNEKLFF.

The genes are TRBV4-3 and TRBJ2-3; 11 bases are a match to TRBD2. Trimming removed 4 bases from V and 4 bases from J; junction bases left unmatched: 10. Germline values: CDR1 LGHNA, CDR2 YSLEER. There are 17 residues in the CDR3. The CDR3 bases are TGCGCCAGCAGCCTCGGACTAGCGGGCCACTACCCAGATACGCAGTATTTT. Protein product: CASSLGLAGHYPDTQYF.

The rearrangement joins TRBV13 to TRBJ1-1, with D maybe TRBD1 (6 bases). CDR1 and CDR2 (germline): PRHDT, FYEKMQ (reference sequence). The V end was cut by 1 base, the J end by 4 bases, with 16 bases between. The CDR3 is 16 residues long. CDR3 coding DNA: TGTGCCAGCAGCTTAGAACAGGGTGCGGCGGGCACTGAAGCTTTCTTT. This translates into CASSLEQGAAGTEAFF.

The genes are TRBV9 and TRBJ1-2; no clear D. The germline V gene encodes CDR1 SGDLS and CDR2 YYNGEE. The V end lost 4 bases, the J end lost 3 bases, and 10 bases lay between the germline ends. This CDR3 comprises 13 residues. CDR3: CASSPDGDYGYTF. CDR3 coding DNA: TGTGCCAGCAGCCCCGACGGGGACTATGGCTACACCTTC.

The J gene is TRBJ1-4, the V gene TRBV7-9, with TRBD1 matching over 9 bases. J was trimmed by 8 bases and V by 5 bases; bases with no gene match: 6. Per the germline V gene, CDR1 is SEHNR and CDR2 is FQNEAQ (reference sequence). CDR3 length: 14 amino acids. This CDR3 is CASSRDRDREKLFF. As DNA, the CDR3 is TGTGCCAGCAGCCGGGACAGGGATAGGGAAAAACTGTTTTTT.

The table lists this clone with a count of one. This sequence joins TRBV5-4 and TRBJ1-2; 8 bases are a match to TRBD1. The CDR3 runs 13 residues. Germline CDR1 is SGHNT and CDR2 is YYREEE (reference sequence). V was pared by 4 bases and J by 8 bases, with 7 bases of the junction left unmatched. DNA of the CDR3: TGTGCCAGCAGCCCAGGGGGCGCGGAGGGCTACACCTTC. Translated, it gives CASSPGGAEGYTF.

V usage is TRBV5-1 and J usage is TRBJ2-5; 8 nucleotides line up with TRBD2. Germline CDR1 and CDR2: SGHRS and YFSETQ. Trimming cost V 3 bases and J 2 bases; bases outside gene matches: 6. CDR3 length equals 15 residues. In DNA, the CDR3 is TGCGCCAGCAGCTCATTCTTAGCGGGGCAAGAGACCCAGTACTTC. It yields the protein CASSSFLAGQETQYF.

The chain uses TRBV5-4 and TRBJ1-2; a possible D gene is TRBD1 (5 bases). Trimming cost V 10 bases and J 1 base, with 17 bases left between them. This CDR3 region has 14 residues. In germline, CDR1 is SGHNT, CDR2 YYREEE (reference sequence). The DNA for the CDR3 is TGTGCCTTGGGGGGAGGGAGAAATAACTATGGCTACACCTTC. Residues: CALGGGRNNYGYTF.

The table lists this clone with a count of one. The J gene is TRBJ2-3, the V gene TRBV21-1; TRBD2 reflects the table's D call only, with no check against the DNA. TRBV21-1 is an annotated pseudogene. The CDR3 length is 19 residues. CDR3 DNA sequence: TGTGCCAGCAGCAAAAGGTGCGAGCGGGGGGACATTTGCACAGATACGCAGTATTTT. It yields the protein CASSKRCERGDICTDTQYF.

J is TRBJ1-1 and V is TRBV30; TRBD1 agrees at 9 bases. Trimming removed 4 bases from V and 7 bases from J; junction bases left unmatched: 10. CDR3 length: 14 residues. CDR1 and CDR2 from the germline V gene are GTSNPN and SVGIG (reference sequence). The CDR3 region is CAWNLPGQGDEAFF. In nucleotides, the CDR3 is TGTGCCTGGAACCTACCGGGACAGGGCGATGAAGCTTTCTTT.

This chain links TRBV27 with TRBJ1-2; D remains ambiguous. Trimming took off 4 bases at V and 4 bases at J, with 16 bases between the two ends. There are 15 residues in the CDR3. CDR1 and CDR2 (germline): MNHEY, SMNVEV (reference sequence). The CDR3 DNA sequence: TGTGCCAGCAGTTCTTTCCCTATATCTAGCTATGGCTACACCTTC. This encodes CASSSFPISSYGYTF.

The gene calls are TRBV7-8 and TRBJ1-5; D remains ambiguous. The CDR3 is made up of 16 amino acids. The germline V gene encodes CDR1 SGHVS and CDR2 FQNEAQ. The V gene lost 4 bases and the J gene lost 3 bases, with 16 bases spanning the gap. CDR3 protein: CASSSRGQPINQPQHF. In DNA form, the CDR3 reads TGTGCCAGCAGCTCCCGAGGGCAGCCGATCAATCAGCCCCAGCATTTT. Supplemented by reference TRBV7-8 and TRBJ1-5, the full variable domain reads GAGVSQSPRYKVAKRGQDVALRCDPISGHVSLFWYQQALGQGPEFLTYFQNEAQLDKSGLPSDRFFAERPEGSVSTLKIQRTQQEDSAVYLCASSSRGQPINQPQHFGDGTRLSIL.

J is TRBJ2-7 and V is TRBV7-2; D possibly corresponds to TRBD2 (5 bases). Trimming took off 2 bases at V and 9 bases at J, with 14 bases between the two ends. The CDR3 length is 13 residues. Germline-derived CDR1 and CDR2 are SGHTA and FQGNSA. The DNA for the CDR3 is TGTGCCAGCAGCTTATTCCCTCGGGGTGGGCAGTACTTC. Translating it yields CASSLFPRGGQYF.

This chain joins TRBV20-1 and TRBJ2-7; TRBD1 agrees at 10 bases. CDR1 is DFQATT, CDR2 SNEGSKA, per germline (reference sequence). V lost 3 bases to trimming and J lost 7 bases; unmatched junction nucleotides: 12. The CDR3 has 15 residues. The CDR3 protein is CSASRGDRGAGEQYF. Here the CDR3 DNA reads TGCAGTGCTAGTAGGGGGGACAGGGGCGCTGGGGAGCAGTACTTC.

V is TRBV3-1 (or the pseudogene TRBV3-2) and J is TRBJ1-4; D not certain. Germline V gene data show CDR1 as LGHDT and CDR2 as YNNKEL (reference sequence). Between the trimmed V and J ends, which lost 0 bases and 8 bases, there was a span of 16 bases. The CDR3 spans 16 residues. In DNA, the CDR3 is TGTGCCAGCAGCCAAGATCTCCTCGAGGGTGGGGAAAAACTGTTTTTT. It codes for CASSQDLLEGGEKLFF.

In the case of this clone: Distinct nucleotide sequences in the sample also encode this CDR3. The chain links TRBV7-2 to TRBJ1-3; weak D call: TRBD1 (5 bases). The germline V gene has CDR1 SGHTA and CDR2 FQGNSA. V lost 3 bases to trimming and J lost 3 bases, with 9 bases between them. The CDR3 has 14 amino acids. For the CDR3, the DNA is TGTGCCAGCAGCTTGGGGGGGGGTGGAAACACCATATATTTT. Residues: CASSLGGGGNTIYF.

J is TRBJ2-5 and V is TRBV19; 8 nucleotides line up with TRBD1. Germline V gene sequence: CDR1 LNHDA, CDR2 SQIVND (reference sequence). V dropped 3 bases and J dropped 5; count of bases not matched to a gene: 5. CDR3 size: 14 residues. The CDR3 DNA sequence: TGTGCCAGTAGTATCCAGGGGGCCCGGGAGACCCAGTACTTC. Translating gives CASSIQGARETQYF.

J is TRBJ1-2 and V is TRBV2; 7 positions agree with TRBD1. The length of the CDR3 is 15 residues. Germline V gene data show CDR1 as SNHLY and CDR2 as FYNNEI. With 6 bases clipped from V and 2 bases from J, the junction kept 9 bases outside the gene matches. CDR3 in amino acids: CASSPSMTGNYGYTF. DNA of the CDR3: TGTGCCAGCAGCCCTTCGATGACAGGGAACTATGGCTACACCTTC.

With regard to this clone: Additional DNA sequences in this sample encode the identical CDR3. V usage is TRBV6-5 and J usage is TRBJ1-5; 7 bases agree with TRBD1. Looked up from germline, CDR1 is MNHEY and CDR2 is SVGAGI. The CDR3 loop spans 15 amino acids. V gave up 0 bases and J gave up 5 bases; unmatched junction bases: 4. This CDR3 is CASSYSGTGDQPQHF. CDR3 DNA sequence: TGTGCCAGCAGTTACTCGGGTACAGGGGATCAGCCCCAGCATTTT.

The rearrangement links TRBV7-6 to TRBJ2-3, with a tentative D call TRBD2 (6 bases). Germline assignment: CDR1 SGHVS and CDR2 FNYEAQ. The ends were cut back, 5 bases at V and 2 bases at J, with 8 bases in the middle. The CDR3 runs 13 residues. The CDR3 nucleotides are TGTGCCAGCAGCCGGGGGAACACAGATACGCAGTATTTT. Amino acid sequence: CASSRGNTDTQYF.

V gene TRBV5-4 combines with J gene TRBJ2-3; 10 bases match TRBD2. CDR3 length: 16 residues. J lost 3 bases, V lost 3 bases, and 7 bases had no gene match. The germline V gene has CDR1 SGHNT and CDR2 YYREEE (reference sequence). CDR3 nucleotides: TGTGCCAGCAGCTCGGGGAGGACTAGCGGTACAGATACGCAGTATTTT. Protein product: CASSSGRTSGTDTQYF.

The rearrangement uses TRBV20-1 and TRBJ2-1; 11 nucleotides align to TRBD2. From germline, CDR1 is DFQATT and CDR2 SNEGSKA (reference sequence). The CDR3 spans 14 residues. J lost 7 bases, V lost 3 bases, and 5 bases had no gene match. CDR3 residues: CSASFSGGANEQFF. The CDR3 coding sequence is TGCAGTGCTAGTTTTAGCGGGGGGGCGAATGAGCAGTTCTTC.